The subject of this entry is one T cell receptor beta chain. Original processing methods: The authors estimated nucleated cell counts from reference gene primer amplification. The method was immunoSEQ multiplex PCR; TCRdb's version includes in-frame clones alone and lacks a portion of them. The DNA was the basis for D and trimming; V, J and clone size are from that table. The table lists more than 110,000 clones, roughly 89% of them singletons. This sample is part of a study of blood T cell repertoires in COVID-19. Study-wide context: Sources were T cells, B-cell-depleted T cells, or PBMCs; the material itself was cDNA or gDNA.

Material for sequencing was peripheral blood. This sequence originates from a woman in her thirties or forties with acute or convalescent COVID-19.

The CDR3 DNA reads as TGTGCCAGCAGCTCAACGGTGTCTACCTACAATGAGCAGTTCTTC. Encoded protein: CASSSTVSTYNEQFF. The J gene is TRBJ2-1, the V gene TRBV7-3; D unresolved. The germline gives CDR1 SGHTA, CDR2 FQGTGA. The V end was cut by 4 bases, the J end by 2 bases, with 12 bases between. There are 15 residues in the CDR3.